This TCR beta chain was captured in a study of PD-L1 blockade in urothelial cancer. About the study: The patients had undergone anywhere from 0 to 3 prior chemotherapy regimens. At 3 weeks after treatment start (second dose) and again at 6 weeks, blood was analyzed.

As concerns this clone: Its target is not known.

Study-wide findings and caveats: Those with durable benefit had larger increases in tumor-associated blood clones at 3 weeks.

Trimming shortened V by 6 bases and J by 11 bases, and 17 bases separated the two germline ends. This CDR3 contains 13 residues. CDR1 is SNHLY, CDR2 FYNNEI, per germline. TCRdb's copy holds only in-frame clones and misses some; the assay was immunoSEQ multiplex PCR. The table has some 60,000 clones, just over 85% seen once. The starting material was PBMCs, obtained around atezolizumab (anti-PD-L1) treatment. The clonotype originates from a man in his fifties with urothelial cancer. The chain combines TRBV2 with TRBJ1-5, with unresolved D. The CDR3 here is CASRVGPSGAQHF. The CDR3 region has the DNA TGTGCCAGCAGGGTAGGGCCATCGGGAGCCCAGCATTTT.